These T cell receptor beta chains were read from a single sample in a study of CD8+ T cells in alopecia areata. Clones were sequenced by immunoSEQ multiplex PCR, and TCRdb holds only the in-frame ones, with some missing. The sample carries 150,000 to 200,000 clones, more than 55% recorded once. The specimen comprised CD4+ T cells sorted from blood, sampled at week 4, from a patient treated with tofacitinib. These receptors came from a human donor with alopecia areata. Both conserved end residues are trimmed from each CDR3.

V,J,CDR3
TRBV7-2,TRBJ2-1,ASSKLGNEQF
TRBV29-1,TRBJ1-1,SVDTGMNTEAF
TRBV30,TRBJ1-2,AWSVRGRGLDYGYT
TRBV28,TRBJ1-6,ASSSGQGHSPLH
TRBV2,TRBJ1-4,ASSEGGLANEKLF
TRBV29-1,TRBJ1-2,SVDPGQGRGYT
TRBV28,TRBJ2-5,ASSPGLGIWY
TRBV30,TRBJ1-1,AWSVSGAEAF
TRBV2,TRBJ2-2,ASSLAGANTGELF
TRBV29-1,TRBJ2-5,SDTQGAETQY
TRBV5-1,TRBJ2-1,ASSRTRNEQF
TRBV19,TRBJ2-6,ASSGFSGANVLT
TRBV4-3,TRBJ1-1,ASSQEPHSQGLIRAF
TRBV27,TRBJ2-1,ASSSGGPYNEQF
TRBV7-2,TRBJ2-5,ASSMGGAGAETQY
TRBV30,TRBJ1-2,AWIRFDYGYT
TRBV7-9,TRBJ1-6,ASSLTVQPKGLSPLH
TRBV6-6,TRBJ1-6,ASSYSTDSPLH
TRBV4-1,TRBJ2-1,ASSQDPTQTGWYYNEQF
TRBV7-9,TRBJ2-5,ASSLHQETQY
TRBV25-1,TRBJ1-4,ASSFPGRDEKLF
TRBV18,TRBJ2-1,ASSPTASYNEQF
TRBV30,TRBJ2-6,AWEMVAGANVLT
TRBV29-1,TRBJ2-4,SVVGRLAKNIQY
TRBV5-1,TRBJ2-3,ASGGSGAADTQY